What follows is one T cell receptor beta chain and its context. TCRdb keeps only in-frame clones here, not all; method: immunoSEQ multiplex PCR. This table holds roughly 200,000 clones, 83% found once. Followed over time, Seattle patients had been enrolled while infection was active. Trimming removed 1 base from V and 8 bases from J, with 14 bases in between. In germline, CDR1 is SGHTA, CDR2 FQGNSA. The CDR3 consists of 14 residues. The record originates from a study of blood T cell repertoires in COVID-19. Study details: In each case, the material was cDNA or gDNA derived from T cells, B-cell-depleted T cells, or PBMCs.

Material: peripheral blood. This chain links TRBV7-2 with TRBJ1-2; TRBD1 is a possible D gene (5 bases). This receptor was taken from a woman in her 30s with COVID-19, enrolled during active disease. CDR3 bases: TGTGCCAGCAGCTTAGTCCAGGGTTATGGGGGCTACACCTTC. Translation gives CASSLVQGYGGYTF.